This T cell receptor (beta chain) stems from a study of T cell repertoires in cytomegalovirus infection. Study-wide background: It can be stated that public TCR beta signatures indicated CMV infection as well as a matching HLA type.

This clonotype was detected many times. Antigen: not known. Germline values: CDR1 SGHTA, CDR2 FQGNSA. V was clipped by 4 bases and J by 2 bases; unmatched bases: 4. The CDR3 is made up of 15 amino acids. Whole-study findings and limits: The ex vivo response showed dominance by HLA-C-restricted CMV-specific TCR beta clonotypes. Summed public TCR beta family frequency identified CMV carriers bearing the relevant HLA.

From the reads, TCRdb called clonotypes with MiXCR, one entry per CDR3 protein. The data hold 150,000 or so distinct CDR3 sequences, with roughly 17% observed a single time. The sample taken for sequencing was CD8+ T cells from PBMCs. This chain uses TRBV7-2 with TRBJ2-7; TRBD2 matches 11 bases. The TCR sequence derives from a human donor in good health (CMV status not recorded). Some clones in this sample may be carry-over from other donors' samples. CDR3 loop: CASSSASGGTYEQYF. The CDR3, as DNA: TGTGCCAGCAGCTCAGCTAGCGGGGGGACCTACGAGCAGTACTTC.